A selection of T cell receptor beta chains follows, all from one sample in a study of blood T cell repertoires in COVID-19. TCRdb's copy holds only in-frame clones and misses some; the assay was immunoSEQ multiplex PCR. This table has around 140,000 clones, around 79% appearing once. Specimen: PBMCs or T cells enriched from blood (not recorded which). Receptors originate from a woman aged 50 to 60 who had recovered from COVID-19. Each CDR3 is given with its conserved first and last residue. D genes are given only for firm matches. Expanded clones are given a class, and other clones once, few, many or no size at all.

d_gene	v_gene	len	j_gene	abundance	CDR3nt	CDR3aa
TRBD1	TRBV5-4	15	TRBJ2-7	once	TGTGCCAGCAGCTTGGACAGGGGGCGCGTTAACGAGCAGTACTTC	CASSLDRGRVNEQYF
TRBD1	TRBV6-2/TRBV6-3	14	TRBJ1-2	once	TGTGCCAGCAGTGACCGGACAGGGAACTATGGCTACACCTTC	CASSDRTGNYGYTF
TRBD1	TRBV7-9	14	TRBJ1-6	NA	TGTGCCAGCAGCTTAGACAGGGGTTACTCACCCCTCCACTTT	CASSLDRGYSPLHF
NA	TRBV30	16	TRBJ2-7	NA	TGTGCCTGGGTCCCCTATGGTGGAGGAGGGTCCTACGAGCAGTACTTC	CAWVPYGGGGSYEQYF
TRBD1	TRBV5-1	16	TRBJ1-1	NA	TGCGCCAGCTCTACGGGGACAGGGGTTTCGAACACTGAAGCTTTCTTT	CASSTGTGVSNTEAFF
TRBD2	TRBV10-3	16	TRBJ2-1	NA	TGTGCCATCAGTGAGTTAAGGCGGGAGGGCAGGAATGAGCAGTTCTTC	CAISELRREGRNEQFF
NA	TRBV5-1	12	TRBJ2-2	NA	TGCGCCAGCACCCAAACGGCCGGGGAGCTGTTTTTT	CASTQTAGELFF
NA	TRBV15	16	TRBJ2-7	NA	TGTGCCACCAGCAGAGATCTGGCAGGAGGGATCTACGAGCAGTACTTC	CATSRDLAGGIYEQYF
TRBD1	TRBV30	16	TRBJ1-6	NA	TGTGCCTGGAGTGTACTAGGGAGGACAGGTTATTCACCCCTCCACTTT	CAWSVLGRTGYSPLHF
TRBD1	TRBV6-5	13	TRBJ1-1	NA	TGTGCCAGCAGACAGGGGGAGGCCACTGAAGCTTTCTTT	CASRQGEATEAFF
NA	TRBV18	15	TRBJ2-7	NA	TGTGCCAGCTCACCATTTGACGACTCGTCCTACGAGCAGTACTTC	CASSPFDDSSYEQYF
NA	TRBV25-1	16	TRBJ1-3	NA	TGTGCCAGCAGTGAATTGGGCAGTCGCTCTGGAAACACCATATATTTT	CASSELGSRSGNTIYF
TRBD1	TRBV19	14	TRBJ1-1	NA	TGTGCCAGTAGTATGGACAGGGTGAACACTGAAGCTTTCTTT	CASSMDRVNTEAFF
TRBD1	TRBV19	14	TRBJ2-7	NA	TGTGCCAGTAGTCCTCGGGACAGGGTGGACGAGCAGTACTTC	CASSPRDRVDEQYF
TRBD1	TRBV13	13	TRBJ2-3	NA	TGTGCCAGCAGCCCTCAGGGGGCACGCACGCAGTATTTT	CASSPQGARTQYF
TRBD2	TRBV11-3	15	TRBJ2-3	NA	TGTGCCAGCAGCCCGGGGACTAGCCCCACAGATACGCAGTATTTT	CASSPGTSPTDTQYF
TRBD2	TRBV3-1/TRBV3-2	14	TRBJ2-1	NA	TGTGCCAGCAGCCCGACTAGCGGGAGCGGTGAGCAGTTCTTC	CASSPTSGSGEQFF
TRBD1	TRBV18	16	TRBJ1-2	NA	TGTGCCAGCTCACCAGGGACGGGACAGGGGGCTAGTGGCTACACCTTC	CASSPGTGQGASGYTF
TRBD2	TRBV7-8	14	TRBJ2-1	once	TGTGCCAGCAGCACACTAGCGATCCGCAATGAGCAGTTCTTC	CASSTLAIRNEQFF
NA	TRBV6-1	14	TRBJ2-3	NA	TGTGCCAGCAGTGAAATGGCACCCCCAGATACGCAGTATTTT	CASSEMAPPDTQYF
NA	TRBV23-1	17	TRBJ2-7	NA	TGCGCCAGCAGTCAATTGGGGCGAGCCCTGGCAAACTACGAGCAGTACTTC	CASSQLGRALANYEQYF
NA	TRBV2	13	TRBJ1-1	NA	TGTGCCAGCAGATACGACAGACTCACTGAAGCTTTCTTT	CASRYDRLTEAFF
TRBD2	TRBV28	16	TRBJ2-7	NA	TGTGCCAGCAGTCCCCTCTTAGCGGGTGTCACCTACGAGCAGTACTTC	CASSPLLAGVTYEQYF
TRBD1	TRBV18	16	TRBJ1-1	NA	TGTGCCAGCTCACCACCGGGGACAGGGTGGGCCACTGAAGCTTTCTTT	CASSPPGTGWATEAFF
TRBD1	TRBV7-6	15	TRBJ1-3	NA	TGTGCCAGCAGCCAAGACAGGGTATCTGGAAACACCATATATTTT	CASSQDRVSGNTIYF
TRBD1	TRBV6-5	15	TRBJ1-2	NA	TGTGCCAGCAGTTTCTCCCAGGGGGCGCTGAAGGGCTACACCTTC	CASSFSQGALKGYTF
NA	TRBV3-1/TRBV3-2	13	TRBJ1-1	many	TGTGCCAGCAGCCTTCCCCCGGGGACTGAAGCTTTCTTT	CASSLPPGTEAFF
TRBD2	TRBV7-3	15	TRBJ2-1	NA	TGTGCCAGCAGCTCCACTAGCGGGGGGTTCAATGAGCAGTTCTTC	CASSSTSGGFNEQFF
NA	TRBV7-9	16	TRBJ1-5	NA	TGTGCCAGCAGCCATGCGGTCCCAGGGTGGGATCAGCCCCAGCATTTT	CASSHAVPGWDQPQHF
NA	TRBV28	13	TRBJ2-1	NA	TGTGCCAGCACTTCAGGAGGGTGGAATGAGCAGTTCTTC	CASTSGGWNEQFF
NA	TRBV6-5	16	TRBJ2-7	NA	TGTGCCAGCAGTTACGCCGGGACTCAACTTCCTACGGAGCAGTACTTC	CASSYAGTQLPTEQYF
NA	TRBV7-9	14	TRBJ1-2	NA	TGTGCCAGCAGCCCACAGGGTTTGGACTATGGCTACACCTTC	CASSPQGLDYGYTF
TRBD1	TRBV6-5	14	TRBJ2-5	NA	TGTGCCAGCAGTTACGGGACAGGGAAAGAGACCCAGTACTTC	CASSYGTGKETQYF
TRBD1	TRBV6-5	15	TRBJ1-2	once	TGTGCCAGCGACCCACCCATAGGACAGGGGTTTGGCTACACCTTC	CASDPPIGQGFGYTF
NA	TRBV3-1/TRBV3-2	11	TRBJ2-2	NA	TGTGCCAGCAGCCTCCGGGGGGAGCTGTTTTTT	CASSLRGELFF